Sequencing of this T cell receptor beta chain was carried out in a study of T-cell reconstitution after alpha-beta-depleted transplantation in children. CDR3 length: 13 amino acids. Deletions cut 0 bases from V and 4 bases from J, with 7 bases between. The germline V gene has CDR1 GTSNPN and CDR2 SVGIG (reference sequence). Unique molecular identifiers were built into the TCRbeta library. TCRdb processed the PCR reads anew with MiXCR; each CDR3 protein has one entry. The sample holds 70,000 to 95,000 distinct CDR3 sequences, roughly an eighth seen once. This sequence joins TRBV30 and TRBJ1-5; D remains ambiguous. The input for sequencing was PBMCs from the stem cell graft donor, taken from the stem cell graft. The source is a human donor who donated a stem cell graft to a child with inherited bone marrow failure. The CDR3 bases are TGTGCCTGGAGTGTACAGACGAATCAGCCCCAGCATTTT. Translation: CAWSVQTNQPQHF.